This T cell receptor (beta chain) was sequenced for a study of blood T cell repertoires in COVID-19. In the study overall: PBMCs, B-cell-depleted T cells, or T cells were the source of the cDNA or gDNA that made up the material.

Trimming took 8 bases from V and 2 from J; bases not matched to a gene: 4. From germline, CDR1 is SNHLY and CDR2 FYNNEI. The CDR3 sequence is 14 residues long. Data came from immunoSEQ multiplex PCR; TCRdb stores just in-frame clones and leaves some out. The sample carries over 100,000 clones, around 84% recorded once. The specimen was peripheral blood. The chain employs TRBV2 and TRBJ1-5; 9 bases fit TRBD1. The sequence came from an elderly woman with active or convalescent COVID-19. The chain's CDR3 is CASLDRGGNQPQHF. The CDR3 bases are TGTGCCAGCCTGGACAGGGGTGGCAATCAGCCCCAGCATTTT.